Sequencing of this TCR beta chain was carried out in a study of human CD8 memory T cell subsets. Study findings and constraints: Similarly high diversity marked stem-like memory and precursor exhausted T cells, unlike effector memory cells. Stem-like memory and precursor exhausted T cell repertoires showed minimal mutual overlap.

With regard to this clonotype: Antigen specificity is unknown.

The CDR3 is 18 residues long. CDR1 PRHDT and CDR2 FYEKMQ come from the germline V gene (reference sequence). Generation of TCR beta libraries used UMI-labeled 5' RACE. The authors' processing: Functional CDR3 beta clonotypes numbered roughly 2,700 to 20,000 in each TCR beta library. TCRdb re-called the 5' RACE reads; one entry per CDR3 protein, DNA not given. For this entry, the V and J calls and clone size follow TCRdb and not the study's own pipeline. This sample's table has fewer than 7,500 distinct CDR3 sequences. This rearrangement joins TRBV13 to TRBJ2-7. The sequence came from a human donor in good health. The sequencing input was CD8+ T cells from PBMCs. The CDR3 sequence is CASSLAFPFETDDYEQYF.